What follows are 7 T cell receptor beta chains derived from one specimen sequenced in a study of T cells in localized non-small cell lung cancer. Libraries were prepared by immunoSEQ multiplex PCR; TCRdb keeps only in-frame clonotypes and omits some of them. The sample lists 58,000 or so clones; almost 90% were seen once. The sample consisted of peripheral blood, taken before any cancer treatment. These receptors were collected from a woman aged 35-75 years with stage I lung adenocarcinoma.

The sample holds one count of this clone. The genes are TRBV7-6 and TRBJ2-3, with no clear D. This CDR3 spans 14 amino acids. The germline V gene encodes CDR1 SGHVS and CDR2 FNYEAQ. V was shortened by 4 bases and J by 4 bases, with 12 bases between the two germline ends. In nucleotides, the CDR3 is TGTGCCAGCAGCTCGGGCGGTGGGGCAGATACGCAGTATTTT. Protein product: CASSSGGGADTQYF.

The chain couples TRBV9 to TRBJ2-2; 8 nucleotides match TRBD1. Germline loops: CDR1 SGDLS, CDR2 YYNGEE. Trimming took 3 bases from V and 7 from J; bases not matched to a gene: 2. The CDR3 runs to 13 residues. CDR3 residues: CASSAGGIGELFF. The CDR3 DNA follows: TGTGCCAGCAGCGCAGGGGGCATCGGGGAGCTGTTTTTT.

This clone was counted a single time. This chain uses TRBV7-9 with TRBJ1-4; 8 positions agree with TRBD1. V dropped 5 bases and J dropped 6; count of bases not matched to a gene: 14. The CDR3 spans 17 residues. Germline V gene data show CDR1 as SEHNR and CDR2 as FQNEAQ (reference sequence). The CDR3 loop reads CASSPYGQGAGDEKLFF. The CDR3 DNA sequence: TGTGCCAGCAGCCCCTACGGTCAGGGGGCCGGTGATGAAAAACTGTTTTTT. Filled out from reference TRBV7-9 and TRBJ1-4, the complete variable domain reads DTGVSQNPRHKITKRGQNVTFRCDPISEHNRLYWYRQTLGQGPEFLTYFQNEAQLEKSRLLSDRFSAERPKGSFSTLEIQRTEQGDSAMYLCASSPYGQGAGDEKLFFGSGTQLSVL.

This clone was seen a single time. The V and J genes are TRBV9 and TRBJ2-1; 9 bases line up with TRBD2. The V segment lost 3 bases and the J segment 9 bases; nucleotides outside the gene matches: 13. The CDR3 is 16 residues long. CDR1 is SGDLS, CDR2 YYNGEE, per germline. CDR3 nucleotide sequence: TGTGCCAGCAGCGCGGGGGGGACTAGCCAGTGGGGTGAGCAGTTCTTC. Translation: CASSAGGTSQWGEQFF.

The chain couples TRBV6-5 to TRBJ2-2; 12 bases agree with TRBD2. The CDR3 is 15 residues long. The ends lost 5 bases at V and 5 bases at J; junction bases unmatched: 3. The germline CDR1 and CDR2 sequences are MNHEY and SVGAGI. The CDR3 loop is CASSPGTSGTGELFF. The CDR3 DNA sequence: TGTGCCAGCAGTCCCGGGACTAGCGGGACCGGGGAGCTGTTTTTT.

The gene calls are TRBV28 and TRBJ2-1, with 9 bases lining up with TRBD2. Germline V CDR1 and CDR2: MDHEN, SYDVKM. CDR3 length: 16 residues. V was clipped by 4 bases and J by 3 bases; unmatched bases: 7. This CDR3 is CASSSRLAESYNEQFF. The CDR3 region has the DNA TGTGCCAGCAGTTCGAGACTAGCGGAAAGCTACAATGAGCAGTTCTTC.

The chain combines TRBV7-9 with TRBJ2-4; D might be TRBD1 (6 bases). The CDR3 spans 17 residues. Germline loops: CDR1 SEHNR, CDR2 FQNEAQ (reference sequence). The germline V and J ends were trimmed by 6 bases and 0 bases, with 18 bases remaining between them. The DNA of the CDR3 is TGTGCCAGCAGGACGGGACATAGAGTACTAGCCAAAAACATTCAGTACTTC. Translating it yields CASRTGHRVLAKNIQYF.